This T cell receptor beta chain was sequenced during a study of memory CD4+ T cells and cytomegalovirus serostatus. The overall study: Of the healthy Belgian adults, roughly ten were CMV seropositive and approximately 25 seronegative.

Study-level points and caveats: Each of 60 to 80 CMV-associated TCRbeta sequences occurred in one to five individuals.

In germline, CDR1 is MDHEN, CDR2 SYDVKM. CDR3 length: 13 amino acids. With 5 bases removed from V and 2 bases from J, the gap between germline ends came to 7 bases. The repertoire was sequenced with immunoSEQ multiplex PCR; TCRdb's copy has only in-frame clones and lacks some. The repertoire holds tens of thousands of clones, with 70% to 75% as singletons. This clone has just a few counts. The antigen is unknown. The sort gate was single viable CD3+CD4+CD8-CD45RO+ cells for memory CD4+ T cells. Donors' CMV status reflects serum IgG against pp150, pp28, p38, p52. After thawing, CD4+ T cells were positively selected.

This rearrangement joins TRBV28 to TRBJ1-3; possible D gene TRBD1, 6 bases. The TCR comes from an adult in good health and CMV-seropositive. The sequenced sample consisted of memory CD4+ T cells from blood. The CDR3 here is CASSGGAGNTIYF. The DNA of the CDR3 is TGTGCCAGCAGTGGGGGCGCTGGAAACACCATATATTTT. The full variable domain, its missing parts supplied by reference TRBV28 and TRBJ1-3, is DVKVTQSSRYLVKRTGEKVFLECVQDMDHENMFWYRQDPGLGLRLIYFSYDVKMKEKGDIPEGYSVSREKKERFSLILESASTNQTSMYLCASSGGAGNTIYFGEGSWLTVV.